This TCR beta chain was found in a study of T cells after yellow fever vaccination. General observations from the study: Only a minor proportion of clonotypes was detected across both CD4 and CD8 compartments.

The CDR3 covers 13 residues. Germline lookup yields CDR1 SGHRS and CDR2 YFSETQ. After removal of 5 bases from V and 4 bases from J, the junction contained 2 bases not matched to a gene. TCRdb used MiXCR to reprocess the 5' RACE reads, holding one entry per CDR3 protein. This sample has 110,000 to 150,000 distinct CDR3 sequences, with about 7% found just once. This clonotype occurred many times. The antigen remains undetermined. The receptor's source is a man aged 25-40 years who received the YFV17D yellow fever vaccine. The sequenced sample was CD4+ T cells sorted from PBMCs, obtained 10 days after the yellow fever booster vaccination. The V gene is TRBV5-1, the J gene TRBJ1-4; TRBD1 aligns across 7 bases. CDR3 in amino acids: CASRQGINEKLFF. The CDR3 DNA sequence: TGCGCCAGCAGACAGGGGATTAATGAAAAACTGTTTTTT.